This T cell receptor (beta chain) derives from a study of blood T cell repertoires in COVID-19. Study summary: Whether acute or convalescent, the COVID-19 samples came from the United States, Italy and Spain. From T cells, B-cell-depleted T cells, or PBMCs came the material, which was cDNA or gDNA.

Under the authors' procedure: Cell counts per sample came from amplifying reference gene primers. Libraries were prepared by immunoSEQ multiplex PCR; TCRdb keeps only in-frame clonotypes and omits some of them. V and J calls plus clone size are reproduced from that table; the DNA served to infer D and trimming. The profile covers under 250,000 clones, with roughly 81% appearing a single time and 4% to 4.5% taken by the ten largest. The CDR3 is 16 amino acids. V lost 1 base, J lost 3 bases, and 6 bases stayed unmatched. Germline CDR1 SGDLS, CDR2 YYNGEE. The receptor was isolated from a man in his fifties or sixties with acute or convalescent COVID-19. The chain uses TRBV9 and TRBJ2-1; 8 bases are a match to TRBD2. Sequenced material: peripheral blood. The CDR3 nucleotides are TGTGCCAGCAGCGTATATAGCGGGGCTGTCTACAATGAGCAGTTCTTC. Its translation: CASSVYSGAVYNEQFF.